This is a list of T cell receptor beta chains from one sample in a study of blood T cell repertoires in COVID-19. TCRdb's table, derived via immunoSEQ multiplex PCR, lists solely in-frame clones and lacks some. The sample contains more than 100,000 clones, 80% to 90% of which appear only once. The specimen sequenced was peripheral blood. These receptors were obtained from a woman aged 60-75 years with acute or convalescent COVID-19. Both conserved end residues are part of each CDR3. D genes are given only for firm matches. A clone size is listed for some rows: how often the clone was seen (once, few, many), or a class if it is expanded.

d_gene	abundance	v_gene	j_gene	CDR3nt	CDR3aa
TRBD1	NA	TRBV9	TRBJ1-2	TGTGCCAGCAGCCAGACAGGGGGCGCGGGCTACACCTTC	CASSQTGGAGYTF
NA	NA	TRBV4-2	TRBJ1-1	TGTGCCAGCAGCCTATCGGACAGAAAGGGGACTGAAGCTTTCTTT	CASSLSDRKGTEAFF
TRBD1	NA	TRBV9	TRBJ1-5	TGTGCCAGCAGCGTAGAAGGGGGCTTATATCAGCCCCAGCATTTT	CASSVEGGLYQPQHF
NA	once	TRBV7-3	TRBJ1-6	TGTGCCAGCAGCTTATCAGCGCCTTCGGAGGGTTCACCCCTCCACTTT	CASSLSAPSEGSPLHF
NA	once	TRBV21-1	TRBJ2-4	TGTGCCAGCAGCAAAGGCCGACACGCTTTACCCATTCTAGCCAAAAACATTCAGTACTTC	CASSKGRHALPILAKNIQYF
TRBD2	NA	TRBV7-9	TRBJ2-5	TGTGCCAGCAGCAGACTAGCGGGAGGTGCGGAGACCCAGTACTTC	CASSRLAGGAETQYF
NA	NA	TRBV5-6	TRBJ2-3	TGTGCCAGCAGCTCCAGGGTAACAGATACGCAGTATTTT	CASSSRVTDTQYF
NA	NA	TRBV10-3	TRBJ1-2	TGTGCCATCAGTGGTCGGGGGGAAGTTGAAGGCTACACCTTC	CAISGRGEVEGYTF
TRBD2	NA	TRBV11-2	TRBJ2-3	TGTGCCAGCAGCCTGAGCGGGAGGGGAGATGATACGCAGTATTTT	CASSLSGRGDDTQYF
TRBD2	NA	TRBV5-1	TRBJ2-1	TGCGCCAGCAGCCCAGGACTAGCGGGAGCCAATGAGCAGTTCTTC	CASSPGLAGANEQFF
TRBD2	NA	TRBV7-3	TRBJ2-3	TGTGCCAGCAGCTTAAGACTAGCGGGAGGGGGAGTAGATACGCAGTATTTT	CASSLRLAGGGVDTQYF
NA	NA	TRBV19	TRBJ1-1	TGTGCCAGTAGTATAGACGGGGTAAGGGACACTGAAGCTTTCTTT	CASSIDGVRDTEAFF
TRBD2	NA	TRBV9	TRBJ2-1	TGTGCCAGCGCAAACCTAGCGGAGTCCTACAATGAGCAGTTCTTC	CASANLAESYNEQFF
TRBD2	NA	TRBV11-3	TRBJ2-3	TGTGCCAGCAGCCGCTTCTACGGACTAGCGGGAGAGGGTGGCACAGATACGCAGTATTTT	CASSRFYGLAGEGGTDTQYF
TRBD1	NA	TRBV28	TRBJ2-7	TGTGCCAGCAGTCCGCAGGGGGCGGGTTACGAGCAGTACTTC	CASSPQGAGYEQYF
TRBD1	once	TRBV6-6	TRBJ1-5	TGTGCCAGCAGGAAACAGGGGGGGGGCCAGCCCCAGCATTTT	CASRKQGGGQPQHF
NA	NA	TRBV20-1	TRBJ1-1	TGCAGTGCTAGATCAAACACTGAAGCTTTCTTT	CSARSNTEAFF
NA	NA	TRBV28	TRBJ2-3	TGTGCCAGCAGTTCAGGAGGGAGGAGCGGGGATACGCAGTATTTT	CASSSGGRSGDTQYF
TRBD1	NA	TRBV19	TRBJ1-5	TGTGCCAGTAGGGGACAGGGAAGTCAGCCCCAGCATTTT	CASRGQGSQPQHF
TRBD1	NA	TRBV30	TRBJ1-5	TGTGCCTGGAGTGCCCTCCGACAGGGGAATAGCAATCAGCCCCAGCATTTT	CAWSALRQGNSNQPQHF
NA	once	TRBV4-1	TRBJ1-1	TGCGCCAGCAGCCCCTTGAAGCTGCTGCGGCGGAACACTGAAGCTTTCTTT	CASSPLKLLRRNTEAFF
NA	NA	TRBV24-1	TRBJ2-2	TGTGCCACCAGCGACGCTAGATACACCGGGGAGCTGTTTTTT	CATSDARYTGELFF
TRBD2	NA	TRBV7-3	TRBJ2-1	TGTGCCAGCAGCTCGGGACTAGCGGGAGGTCGTGAGCAGTTCTTC	CASSSGLAGGREQFF
NA	NA	TRBV10-3	TRBJ2-3	TGTGCCATCAGTGCAACAGGCAGCCTGTTAGATACGCAGTATTTT	CAISATGSLLDTQYF
TRBD1	NA	TRBV19	TRBJ1-5	TGTGCCAGTAGCAGGGTCGGGACAGGGGGCATTCAGCCCCAGCATTTT	CASSRVGTGGIQPQHF
TRBD2	NA	TRBV30	TRBJ2-1	TGTGCCTGGAGCGTTGGACTAGCCAATGAGCAGTTCTTC	CAWSVGLANEQFF
NA	NA	TRBV19	TRBJ1-4	TGTGCCAGTGGGGCGCGGGGCGAAAAACTGTTTTTT	CASGARGEKLFF
NA	NA	TRBV18	TRBJ2-2	TGTGCCAGCTCACCGGACAAAAACACCGGGGAGCTGTTTTTT	CASSPDKNTGELFF
NA	NA	TRBV6-5	TRBJ1-6	TGTGCCAGCAGTTACTCGAGTCAGCAGGATAATTCACCCCTCCACTTT	CASSYSSQQDNSPLHF
NA	once	TRBV7-8	TRBJ1-2	TGTGCCAGCAGCTCGGGGAGGACTTACGATCCTGGCTACACCTTC	CASSSGRTYDPGYTF
NA	NA	TRBV3-1/TRBV3-2	TRBJ1-1	TGTGCCAGCAGCCCTAGGGGAAGGACTGAAGCTTTCTTT	CASSPRGRTEAFF
TRBD2	NA	TRBV5-1	TRBJ2-3	TGCGCCAGCAGACCGACTAGCGTTACAGATACGCAGTATTTT	CASRPTSVTDTQYF
NA	NA	TRBV19	TRBJ1-5	TGTGCCAGTAGTCCCCAGGACGGACTTAGCAATCAGCCCCAGCATTTT	CASSPQDGLSNQPQHF
NA	NA	TRBV29-1	TRBJ1-2	TGCAGCGTTGCGGGGGGCTATGGCTACACCTTC	CSVAGGYGYTF
NA	NA	TRBV19	TRBJ1-1	TGTGCCAGTTACGAGTGGGGCCCCAACACTGAAGCTTTCTTT	CASYEWGPNTEAFF
TRBD2	NA	TRBV19	TRBJ2-5	TGTGCCACCCGGCTAGCGGGAGCAGGAGAGACCCAGTACTTC	CATRLAGAGETQYF
NA	NA	TRBV7-6	TRBJ2-2	TGTGCCAGCAGGTGGAGCCCAACGGACACCGGGGAGCTGTTTTTT	CASRWSPTDTGELFF
NA	once	TRBV5-5	TRBJ1-2	TGTGCCAGCAGCACGGGAACTAACTATGGCTACACCTTC	CASSTGTNYGYTF
NA	NA	TRBV6-6	TRBJ1-2	TGTGCCAGCAGTCACCGCACTAGGGCCAGATCTAACTATGGCTACACCTTC	CASSHRTRARSNYGYTF
NA	NA	TRBV29-1	TRBJ1-1	TGCAGCGTTGAAGCAAACAGGGTTCGGAGCACTGAAGCTTTCTTT	CSVEANRVRSTEAFF
TRBD1	NA	TRBV4-2	TRBJ1-4	TGTGCCAGCAGCCAAGACCTCGTGTGGCAGGGGGCGCGAGTCACCCCCGGGAGACTGTTTTTT	CASSQDLVWQGARVTPGRLFF
TRBD1	NA	TRBV19	TRBJ2-7	TGTGCCAGTAGTATAGGACAGGGCTACGAGCAGTACTTC	CASSIGQGYEQYF
NA	NA	TRBV7-9	TRBJ1-1	NA	CASSSARLERDTEAFF
TRBD2	NA	TRBV7-2	TRBJ2-7	TGTGCCAGCAGCTTAGGATCTCAGCGGGAGGGCGGTGAGCAGTACTTC	CASSLGSQREGGEQYF
NA	NA	TRBV4-1	TRBJ1-3	TGCGCCAGCAGCCAAGGTCGGGTCTCGACCTCTGGAAACACCATATATTTT	CASSQGRVSTSGNTIYF
TRBD2	NA	TRBV30	TRBJ2-7	TGTGCCTGGGCAGATCCGGGACTAGCGGGAGCCTACGAGCAGTACTTC	CAWADPGLAGAYEQYF